These 9 T cell receptor beta chains were all obtained from the same sample, sequenced in a study of graft-versus-host responses after intestinal transplantation. The method was immunoSEQ multiplex PCR; TCRdb's version includes in-frame clones alone and lacks a portion of them. The table records 71,000 or so clones, about 90% of them present only once. Their recognized antigens are unknown. The sample was unstimulated CD8+ T cells sorted from spleen or lymph node cells, taken before intestinal transplant. Every receptor here comes from a human donor who received an intestinal transplant.

This clone was observed a few times. The rearrangement joins TRBV27 to TRBJ2-7; 10 bases are a match to TRBD1. CDR3 size: 13 residues. Germline V lookup: CDR1 MNHEY, CDR2 SMNVEV (reference sequence). V gave up 8 bases and J gave up 3 bases; unmatched junction bases: 4. The CDR3 bases are TGTGCCAGCTTGGGGGACAGGGGCTACGAGCAGTACTTC. This translates into CASLGDRGYEQYF.

This chain joins TRBV9 and TRBJ1-2; 7 nucleotides line up with TRBD1. The J segment lost 4 bases and the V segment lost 3 bases, leaving 3 bases of the junction unmatched. CDR1 is SGDLS, CDR2 YYNGEE, per germline. The CDR3 totals 13 residues. The CDR3 spells CASSAGTAYGYTF. The CDR3 coding sequence is TGTGCCAGCAGCGCCGGGACAGCCTATGGCTACACCTTC.

The chain uses TRBV27 and TRBJ2-1; 12 nucleotides match TRBD2. There are 16 residues in the CDR3. J gave up 4 bases and V 0 bases, and 1 base lay outside the gene matches. Germline V CDR1 and CDR2: MNHEY, SMNVEV (reference sequence). The CDR3 is CASSLSGTSGYNEQFF. CDR3 DNA: TGTGCCAGCAGTTTATCTGGGACTAGCGGGTACAATGAGCAGTTCTTC.

The chain links TRBV13 to TRBJ1-6; possibly TRBD1 for D (5 bases). CDR1 is PRHDT, CDR2 FYEKMQ, per germline (reference sequence). The V end was cut by 3 bases, the J end by 7 bases, with 13 bases between. This CDR3 has 15 amino acids. CDR3 sequence (DNA): TGTGCCAGCAGCTTGGGGCTGGGTGGGAATTCACCCCTCCACTTT. Its translation: CASSLGLGGNSPLHF.

The chain employs TRBV27 and TRBJ2-1; TRBD2 matches at 7 bases. V shed 0 bases, J shed 6 bases, and the junction held 2 bases outside the gene matches. The germline V gene encodes CDR1 MNHEY and CDR2 SMNVEV (reference sequence). The CDR3 spans 14 residues. The CDR3 DNA follows: TGTGCCAGCAGTTTATCCGGGACTATCAATGAGCAGTTCTTC. This gives the protein CASSLSGTINEQFF.

The J gene is TRBJ2-1, the V gene TRBV5-6, with D possibly TRBD1 on 7 matching bases. V shed 0 bases and J shed 7 bases, with 14 bases lying between them. The germline CDR1 and CDR2 sequences are SGHDT and YYEEEE. The CDR3 runs to 15 residues. DNA of the CDR3: TGTGCCAGCAGCTTGGGCAGGGGGACTTCTAATGAGCAGTTCTTC. This codes for CASSLGRGTSNEQFF.

This chain joins TRBV27 and TRBJ2-5; 8 nucleotides match TRBD2. The CDR3 is 14 amino acids. Germline V gene data show CDR1 as MNHEY and CDR2 as SMNVEV (reference sequence). Trimming removed 5 bases from V and 5 bases from J; junction bases left unmatched: 7. CDR3 residues: CASSPGLAVETQYF. Here the CDR3 DNA reads TGTGCCAGCAGTCCCGGACTAGCTGTTGAGACCCAGTACTTC.

The chain carries TRBV4-1 and TRBJ1-1, with D maybe TRBD1 (5 bases). V shed 1 base and J shed 0 bases, with 9 bases lying between them. This CDR3 contains 15 residues. CDR1 is MGHRA, CDR2 YSYEKL, per germline. CDR3 sequence: CASSQGPGVNTEAFF. DNA of the CDR3: TGCGCCAGCAGCCAAGGTCCGGGGGTGAACACTGAAGCTTTCTTT.

The chain carries TRBV5-4 and TRBJ1-2; the D gene is possibly TRBD1 (6 bases). The CDR3 spans 14 residues. With 2 bases removed from V and 4 bases from J, the gap between germline ends came to 12 bases. Per the germline V gene, CDR1 is SGHNT and CDR2 is YYREEE (reference sequence). The CDR3, as DNA: TGTGCCAGCAGCTTCAGGGGCTCGAGCTATGGCTACACCTTC. Encoded protein: CASSFRGSSYGYTF. The full variable domain, in which reference TRBV5-4 and TRBJ1-2 provide the parts outside the CDR3, is ETGVTQSPTHLIKTRGQQVTLRCSSQSGHNTVSWYQQALGQGPQFIFQYYREEENGRGNFPPRFSGLQFPNYSSELNVNALELDDSALYLCASSFRGSSYGYTFGSGTRLTVV.